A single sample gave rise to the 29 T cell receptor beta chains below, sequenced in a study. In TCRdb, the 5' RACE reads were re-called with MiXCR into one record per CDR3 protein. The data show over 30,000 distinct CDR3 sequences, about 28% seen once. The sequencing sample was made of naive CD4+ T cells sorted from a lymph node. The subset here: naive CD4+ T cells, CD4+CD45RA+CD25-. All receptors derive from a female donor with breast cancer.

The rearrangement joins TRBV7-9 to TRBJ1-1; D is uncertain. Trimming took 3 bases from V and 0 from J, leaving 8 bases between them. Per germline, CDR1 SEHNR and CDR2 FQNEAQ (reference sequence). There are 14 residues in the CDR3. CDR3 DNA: TGTGCCAGCAGCTTGGGAGGCATGAACACTGAAGCTTTCTTT. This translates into CASSLGGMNTEAFF.

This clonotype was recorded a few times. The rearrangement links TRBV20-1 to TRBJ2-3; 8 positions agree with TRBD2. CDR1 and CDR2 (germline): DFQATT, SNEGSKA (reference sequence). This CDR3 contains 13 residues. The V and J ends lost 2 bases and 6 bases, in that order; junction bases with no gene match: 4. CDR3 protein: CSARRGGIDTQYF. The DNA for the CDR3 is TGCAGTGCTAGACGGGGGGGCATCGATACGCAGTATTTT.

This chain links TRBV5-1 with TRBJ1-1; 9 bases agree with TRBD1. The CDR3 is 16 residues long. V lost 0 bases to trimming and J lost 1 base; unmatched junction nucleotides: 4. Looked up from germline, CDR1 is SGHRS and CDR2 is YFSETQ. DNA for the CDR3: TGCGCCAGCAGCTTGGGATACAGGGGGCGGAACACTGAAGCTTTCTTT. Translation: CASSLGYRGRNTEAFF.

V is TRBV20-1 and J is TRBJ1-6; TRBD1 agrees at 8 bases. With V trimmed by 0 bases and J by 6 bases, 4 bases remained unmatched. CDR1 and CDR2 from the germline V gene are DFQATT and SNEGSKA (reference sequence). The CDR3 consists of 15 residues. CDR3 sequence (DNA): TGCAGTGCTAGAGATCCTGGACAGGGTAATTCACCCCTCCACTTT. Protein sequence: CSARDPGQGNSPLHF.

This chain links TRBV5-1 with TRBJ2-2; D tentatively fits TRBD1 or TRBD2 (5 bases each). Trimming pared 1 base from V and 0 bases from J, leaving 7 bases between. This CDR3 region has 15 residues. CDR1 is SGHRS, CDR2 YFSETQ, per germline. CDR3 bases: TGCGCCAGCAGCTTGCAGGGAGCGAACACCGGGGAGCTGTTTTTT. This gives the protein CASSLQGANTGELFF.

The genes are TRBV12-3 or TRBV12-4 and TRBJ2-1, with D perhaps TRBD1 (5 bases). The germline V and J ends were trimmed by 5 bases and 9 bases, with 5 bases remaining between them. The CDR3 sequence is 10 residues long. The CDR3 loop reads CASSQGEQFF. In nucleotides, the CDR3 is TGTGCCAGCAGTCAGGGTGAGCAGTTCTTC.

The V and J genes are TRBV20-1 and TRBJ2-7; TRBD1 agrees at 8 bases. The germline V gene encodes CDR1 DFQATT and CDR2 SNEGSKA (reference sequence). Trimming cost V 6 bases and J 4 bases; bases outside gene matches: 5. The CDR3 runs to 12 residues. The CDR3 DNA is TGCAGTGCGGAGGGACAGGAGTACGAGCAGTACTTC. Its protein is CSAEGQEYEQYF.

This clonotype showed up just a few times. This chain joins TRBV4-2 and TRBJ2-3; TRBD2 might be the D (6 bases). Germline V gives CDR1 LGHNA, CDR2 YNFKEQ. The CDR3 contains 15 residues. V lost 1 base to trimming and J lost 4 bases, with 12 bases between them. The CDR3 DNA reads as TGTGCCAGCAGCCAAGGGCCGGGAGCTTCAGATACGCAGTATTTT. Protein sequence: CASSQGPGASDTQYF.

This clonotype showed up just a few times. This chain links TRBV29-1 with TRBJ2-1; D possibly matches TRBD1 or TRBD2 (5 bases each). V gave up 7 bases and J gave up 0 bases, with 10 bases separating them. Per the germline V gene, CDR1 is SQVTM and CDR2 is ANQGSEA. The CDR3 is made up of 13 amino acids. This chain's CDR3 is CSARDGSYNEQFF. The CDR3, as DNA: TGCAGCGCCCGGGACGGCTCCTACAATGAGCAGTTCTTC.

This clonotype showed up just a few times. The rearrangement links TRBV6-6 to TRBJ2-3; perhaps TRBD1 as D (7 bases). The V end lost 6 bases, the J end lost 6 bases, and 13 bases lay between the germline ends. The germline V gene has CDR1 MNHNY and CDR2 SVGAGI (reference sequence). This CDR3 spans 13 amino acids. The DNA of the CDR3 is TGTGCCAGCAGGGGGGCAGGGGGGGATACGCAGTATTTT. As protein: CASRGAGGDTQYF.

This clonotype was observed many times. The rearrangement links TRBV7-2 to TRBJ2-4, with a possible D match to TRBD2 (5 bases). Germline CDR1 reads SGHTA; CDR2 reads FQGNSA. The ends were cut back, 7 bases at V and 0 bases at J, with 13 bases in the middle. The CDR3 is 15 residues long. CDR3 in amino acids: CASTPSSLAKNIQYF. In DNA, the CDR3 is TGTGCCAGCACCCCTAGCAGTCTAGCCAAAAACATTCAGTACTTC.

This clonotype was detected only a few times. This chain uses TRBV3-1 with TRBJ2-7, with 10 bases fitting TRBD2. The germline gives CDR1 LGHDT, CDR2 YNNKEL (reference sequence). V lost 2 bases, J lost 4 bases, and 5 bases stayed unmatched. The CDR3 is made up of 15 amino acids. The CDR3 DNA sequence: TGTGCCAGCAGCCAACAGACTAGCGGGTCTTACGAGCAGTACTTC. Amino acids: CASSQQTSGSYEQYF.

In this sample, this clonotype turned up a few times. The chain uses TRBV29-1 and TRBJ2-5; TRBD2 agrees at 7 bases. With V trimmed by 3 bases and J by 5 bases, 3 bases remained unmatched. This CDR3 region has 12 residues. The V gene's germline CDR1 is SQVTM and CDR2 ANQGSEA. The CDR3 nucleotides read TGCAGCGTTGATGAGGGAGGGGAGACCCAGTACTTC. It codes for CSVDEGGETQYF.

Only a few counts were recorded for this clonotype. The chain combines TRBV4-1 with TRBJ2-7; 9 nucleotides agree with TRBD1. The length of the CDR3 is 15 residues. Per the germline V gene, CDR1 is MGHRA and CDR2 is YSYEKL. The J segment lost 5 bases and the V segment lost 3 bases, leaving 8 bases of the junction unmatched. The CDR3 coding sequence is TGCGCCAGCAGCCAGGTAGGACAGGGGTTCAACGAGCAGTACTTC. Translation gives CASSQVGQGFNEQYF.

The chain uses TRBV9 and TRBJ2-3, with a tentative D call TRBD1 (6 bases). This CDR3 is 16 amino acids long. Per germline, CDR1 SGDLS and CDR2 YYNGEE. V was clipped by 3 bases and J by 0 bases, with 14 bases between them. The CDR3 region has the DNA TGTGCCAGCAGCGCCGACGTGGGGGCTAGCACAGATACGCAGTATTTT. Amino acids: CASSADVGASTDTQYF.

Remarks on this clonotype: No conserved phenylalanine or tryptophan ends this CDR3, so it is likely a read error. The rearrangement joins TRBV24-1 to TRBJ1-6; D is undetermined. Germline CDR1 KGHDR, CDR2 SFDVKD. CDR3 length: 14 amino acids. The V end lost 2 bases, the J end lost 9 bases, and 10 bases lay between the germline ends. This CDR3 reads CATSDSVSGSPLHC. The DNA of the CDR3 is TGTGCCACCAGTGATTCTGTATCGGGTTCACCCCTCCACTGT.

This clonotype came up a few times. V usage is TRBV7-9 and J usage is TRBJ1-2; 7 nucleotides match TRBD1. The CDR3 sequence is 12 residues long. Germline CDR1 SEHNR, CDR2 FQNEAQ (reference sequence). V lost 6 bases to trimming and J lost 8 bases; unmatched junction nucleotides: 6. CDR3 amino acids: CASSGQARGYTF. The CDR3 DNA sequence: TGTGCCAGCAGTGGACAGGCGAGGGGCTACACCTTC.

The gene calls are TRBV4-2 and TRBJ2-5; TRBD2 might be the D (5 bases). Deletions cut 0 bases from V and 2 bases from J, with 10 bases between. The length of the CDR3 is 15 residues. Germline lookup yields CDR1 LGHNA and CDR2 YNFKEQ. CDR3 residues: CASSQERIAQETQYF. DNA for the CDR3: TGTGCCAGCAGCCAAGAGAGGATAGCGCAAGAGACCCAGTACTTC.

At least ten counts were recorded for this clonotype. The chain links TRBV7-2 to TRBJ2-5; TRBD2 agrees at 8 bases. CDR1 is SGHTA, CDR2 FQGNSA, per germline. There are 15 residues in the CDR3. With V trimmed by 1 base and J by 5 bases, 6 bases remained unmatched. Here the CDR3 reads CASSLVGRDTETQYF. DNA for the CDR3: TGTGCCAGCAGCTTAGTCGGGAGGGATACGGAGACCCAGTACTTC.

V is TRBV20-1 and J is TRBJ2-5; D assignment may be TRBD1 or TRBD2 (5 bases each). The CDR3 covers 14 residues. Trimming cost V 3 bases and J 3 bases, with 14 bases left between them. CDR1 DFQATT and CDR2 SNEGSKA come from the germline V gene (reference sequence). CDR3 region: CSARGVDEKETQYF. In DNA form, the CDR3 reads TGCAGTGCTAGGGGGGTAGACGAAAAAGAGACCCAGTACTTC.

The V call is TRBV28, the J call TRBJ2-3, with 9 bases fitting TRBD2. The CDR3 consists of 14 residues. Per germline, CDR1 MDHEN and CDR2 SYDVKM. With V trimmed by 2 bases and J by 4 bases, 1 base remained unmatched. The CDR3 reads CASSLAGGADTQYF. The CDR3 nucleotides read TGTGCCAGCAGTTTAGCGGGAGGGGCAGATACGCAGTATTTT.

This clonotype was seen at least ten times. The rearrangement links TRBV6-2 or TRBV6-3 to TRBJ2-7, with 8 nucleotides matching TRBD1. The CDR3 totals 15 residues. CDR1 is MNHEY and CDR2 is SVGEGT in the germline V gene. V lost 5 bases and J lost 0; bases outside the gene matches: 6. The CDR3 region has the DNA TGTGCCAGCAGTAAATGGACAGGGAGCTCCTACGAGCAGTACTTC. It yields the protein CASSKWTGSSYEQYF.

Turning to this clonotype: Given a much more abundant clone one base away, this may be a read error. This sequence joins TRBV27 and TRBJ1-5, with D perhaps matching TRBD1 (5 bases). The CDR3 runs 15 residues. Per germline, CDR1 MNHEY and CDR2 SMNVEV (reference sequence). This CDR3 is CAGSFLRDSNQPQHF. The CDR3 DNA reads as TGTGCCGGCAGTTTCCTCAGGGACAGCAATCAGCCCCAGCATTTT.

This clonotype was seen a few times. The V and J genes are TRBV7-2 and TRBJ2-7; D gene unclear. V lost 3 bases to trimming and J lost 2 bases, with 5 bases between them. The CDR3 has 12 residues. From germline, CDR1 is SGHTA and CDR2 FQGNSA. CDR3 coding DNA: TGTGCCAGCAGCTTTCCCCCCTACGAGCAGTACTTC. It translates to CASSFPPYEQYF.

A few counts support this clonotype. The DNA for the CDR3 is TGTGCCAGCAGCTTAGCGATTTCCGGGGAGCTGTTTTTT. As protein: CASSLAISGELFF. The chain combines TRBV7-6 with TRBJ2-2; D unclear. Germline assignment: CDR1 SGHVS and CDR2 FNYEAQ. Trimming took 0 bases from V and 6 from J, leaving 5 bases between them. The CDR3 is made up of 13 amino acids.

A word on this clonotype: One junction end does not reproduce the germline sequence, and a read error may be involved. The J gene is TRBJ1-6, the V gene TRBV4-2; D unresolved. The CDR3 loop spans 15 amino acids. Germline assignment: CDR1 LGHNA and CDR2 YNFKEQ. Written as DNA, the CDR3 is TGTGCCAGCAGTCAAGATGGTCGGAATGGTTCACCCCTCCACTTT. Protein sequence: CASSQDGRNGSPLHF.

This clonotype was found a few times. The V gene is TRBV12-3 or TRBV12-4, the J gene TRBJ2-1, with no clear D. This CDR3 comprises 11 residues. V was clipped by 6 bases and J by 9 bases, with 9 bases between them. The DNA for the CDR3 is TGTGCCAGCAGGAAAGCCGGTGAGCAGTTCTTC. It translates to CASRKAGEQFF.

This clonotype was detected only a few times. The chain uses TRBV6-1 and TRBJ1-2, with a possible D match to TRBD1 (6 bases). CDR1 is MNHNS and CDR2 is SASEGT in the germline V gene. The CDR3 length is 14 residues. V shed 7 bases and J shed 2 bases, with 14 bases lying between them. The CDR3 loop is CASNSRGANYGYTF. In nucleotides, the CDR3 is TGTGCCAGCAATTCCAGGGGTGCCAACTATGGCTACACCTTC.

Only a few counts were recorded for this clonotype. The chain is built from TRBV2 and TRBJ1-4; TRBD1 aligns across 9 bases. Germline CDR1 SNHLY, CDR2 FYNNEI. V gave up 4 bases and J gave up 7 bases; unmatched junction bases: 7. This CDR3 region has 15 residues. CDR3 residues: CASSVAGTGFEKLFF. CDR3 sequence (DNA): TGTGCCAGCAGTGTCGCCGGGACAGGGTTTGAAAAACTGTTTTTT.